These T cell receptor beta chains were read from a single sample in a study of control samples from healthy donors and cancer patients. Assay: immunoSEQ multiplex PCR; the TCRdb copy retains only in-frame clones and omits some. The data contain about 80,000 clones, about nine tenths of them seen just once; the ten biggest clones take up less than 7%. The sequenced material came from blood. The receptors shown here come from a man in his fifties or sixties in good health. Each CDR3 is given without its conserved first and last residue. Fields, in order: V gene, J gene, CDR3 protein.

>TRBV11-3|TRBJ1-1
ASSVQGGTEAF
>TRBV15|TRBJ1-3
ATSRGTGAGGNTIY
>TRBV28|TRBJ1-2
ASSHLGGYT
>TRBV25-1|TRBJ1-5
ASSEWESPGGPQH
>TRBV9|TRBJ1-1
ASSSTGGPSGDTEAF
>TRBV29-1|TRBJ2-3
SVLIGWGKAGSDTQY
>TRBV2|TRBJ1-3
ASRGTFGNTIY
>TRBV19|TRBJ1-1
ASSIGQGKTEAF
>TRBV19|TRBJ1-5
ASRSQGGNQPQH
>TRBV5-1|TRBJ2-7
ASSPDRVPYEQY
>TRBV11-2|TRBJ2-7
ASSLVAGGYEQY
>TRBV6-1|TRBJ1-1
ASSDGPANTEAF
>TRBV6-5|TRBJ2-1
ASTPGAPGANEQF
>TRBV5-1|TRBJ2-2
ASSLMGRTGELF
>TRBV14|TRBJ2-5
ASRLPTQKRAEKTQY
>TRBV15|TRBJ1-1
ATSRKDSLEAF
>TRBV10-1|TRBJ2-3
ASSEWGDTQY
>TRBV5-1|TRBJ1-1
ASSPRQSQNTEAF
>TRBV19|TRBJ1-2
ASRAGTANYGYT
>TRBV11-1|TRBJ2-7
ASSHMEGPSSYEQY
>TRBV6-5|TRBJ1-5
ASNNGYSNQPQH
>TRBV19|TRBJ1-2
ASSIGRSLYGYT
>TRBV7-9|TRBJ2-1
ASSFIGLDEQF
>TRBV21-1|TRBJ2-2
ARRMRELF
>TRBV19|TRBJ1-2
ASSTRAGGWSSGYT